Here is one T cell receptor beta chain with its context. Its antigen remains unknown. The data were obtained in a study of beta chain features in type 1 diabetes. Germline CDR1 SNHLY, CDR2 FYNNEI. V shed 2 bases and J shed 6 bases, with 8 bases lying between them. The CDR3 sequence is 14 residues long. Reverse transcribing all isolated RNA meant expressed TCRB transcripts were sequenced. Sequencing used immunoSEQ multiplex PCR; TCRdb keeps in-frame clones, though not all of them. The data contain about 350,000 clones, about 20% of them singletons. General study points: Within the patient group, naive, central memory and Treg TCRB repertoires appeared more similar to each other than within healthy donors. VDJ junctions in type 1 diabetes patients carried more deletions and fewer insertions.

The V gene is TRBV2, the J gene TRBJ1-6; the D is unclear. The sequence was obtained from a woman between 18 and 29 years old in good health. The material sequenced was naive CD4+ T cells from blood. The CDR3 DNA follows: TGTGCCAGCAGTGAACAGGTCGCTAATTCACCCCTCCACTTT. Its translation is CASSEQVANSPLHF.